This TCR beta chain was retrieved from a study of breast tumors, draining lymph nodes, adjacent tissues. Axillary draining lymph nodes of breast cancer patients supplied the node samples. Using its own MiXCR run on the multiplex PCR reads, TCRdb lists one record per CDR3 protein. In the table there are roughly 86,000 distinct CDR3 sequences, about 21% of which are singletons. V was pared by 0 bases and J by 0 bases, with 13 bases between. This CDR3 has 16 amino acids. CDR1 SGDLS and CDR2 YYNGEE come from the germline V gene. This clonotype was detected many times. The V gene is TRBV9, the J gene TRBJ2-7; tentative D call: TRBD1 (5 bases). Sequenced: axillary lymph node tissue. The source of this sequence is a female donor with breast cancer. Some clones in this sample may be carry-over from other donors' samples. The DNA for the CDR3 is TGTGCCAGCAGCGTAGGTGGCAGGGCGGACTCCTACGAGCAGTACTTC. Residues: CASSVGGRADSYEQYF.